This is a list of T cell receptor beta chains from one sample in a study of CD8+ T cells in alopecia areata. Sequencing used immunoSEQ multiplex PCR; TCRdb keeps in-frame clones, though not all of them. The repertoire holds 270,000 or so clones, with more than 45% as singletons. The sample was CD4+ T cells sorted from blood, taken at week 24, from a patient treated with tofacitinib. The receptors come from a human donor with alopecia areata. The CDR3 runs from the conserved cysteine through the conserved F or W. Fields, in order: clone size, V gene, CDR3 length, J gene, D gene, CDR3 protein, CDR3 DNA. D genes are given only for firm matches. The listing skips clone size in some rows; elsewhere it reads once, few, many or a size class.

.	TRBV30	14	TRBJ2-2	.	CAWSGDTGTGELFF	TGTGCCTGGAGTGGGGACACTGGGACCGGGGAGCTGTTTTTT
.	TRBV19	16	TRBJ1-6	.	CASSITGQSADSPLHF	TGTGCCAGTAGTATAACCGGACAGTCCGCCGACTCACCCCTCCACTTT
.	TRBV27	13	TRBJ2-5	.	CASSFRSRETQYF	TGTGCCAGCAGTTTTAGAAGTAGAGAGACCCAGTACTTC
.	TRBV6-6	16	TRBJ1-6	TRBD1	CASSYSWTGGNSPLHF	TGTGCCAGCAGTTACTCCTGGACAGGGGGCAATTCACCCCTCCACTTT
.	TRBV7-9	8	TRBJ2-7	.	CASGGQYF	TGTGCCAGCGGTGGGCAGTACTTC
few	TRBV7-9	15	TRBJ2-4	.	CASSYQTGLGDIQYF	TGTGCCAGCAGCTACCAGACAGGATTGGGTGACATTCAGTACTTC
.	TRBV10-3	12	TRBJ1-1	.	CAISERNTEAFF	TGTGCCATCAGTGAACGGAACACTGAAGCTTTCTTT
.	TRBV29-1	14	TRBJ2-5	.	CSVDPHRTGETQYF	TGCAGCGTTGACCCCCACAGGACCGGAGAGACCCAGTACTTC
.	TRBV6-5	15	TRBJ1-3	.	CASARDVGSGNTIYF	TGTGCCAGCGCACGGGACGTCGGCTCTGGAAACACCATATATTTT
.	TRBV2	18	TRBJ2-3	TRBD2	CASRPPRLAGKTTDTQYF	TGTGCCAGCAGACCCCCGAGACTAGCGGGGAAGACTACAGATACGCAGTATTTT
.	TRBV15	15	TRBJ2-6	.	CATSRDQAGANVLTF	TGTGCCACCAGCAGAGATCAGGCGGGGGCCAACGTCCTGACTTTC
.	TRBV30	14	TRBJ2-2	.	CAWRKDIGTGELFF	TGTGCCTGGAGGAAAGATATTGGCACCGGGGAGCTGTTTTTT
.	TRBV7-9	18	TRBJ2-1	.	CASSLLWGGQQKYNEQFF	TGTGCCAGCAGCCTCCTCTGGGGAGGCCAGCAGAAGTACAATGAGCAGTTCTTC
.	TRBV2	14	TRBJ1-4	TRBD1	CASRTGTTNEKLFF	TGTGCCAGCAGGACAGGGACCACTAATGAAAAACTGTTTTTT
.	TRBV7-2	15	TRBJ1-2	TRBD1	CASSRSEQGDEGYTF	TGTGCCAGCAGCCGATCTGAACAGGGGGATGAAGGCTACACCTTC
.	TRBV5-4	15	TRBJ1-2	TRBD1	CASSSQGQDGYGYTF	TGTGCCAGCAGCTCCCAAGGACAGGACGGCTATGGCTACACCTTC
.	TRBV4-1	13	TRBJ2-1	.	CASSQDPRNEQFF	TGCGCCAGCAGCCAAGATCCGAGAAATGAGCAGTTCTTC
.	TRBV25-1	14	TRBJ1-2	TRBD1	CASSGRDRAYGYTF	TGTGCCAGCAGTGGCCGGGACAGGGCCTATGGCTACACCTTC
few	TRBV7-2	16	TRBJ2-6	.	CASSREPGTGANVLTF	TGTGCCAGCAGCCGCGAGCCAGGGACTGGGGCCAACGTCCTGACTTTC
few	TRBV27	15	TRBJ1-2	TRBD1	CASSFAGTDSYGYTF	TGTGCCAGCAGTTTTGCCGGGACAGATAGCTATGGCTACACCTTC
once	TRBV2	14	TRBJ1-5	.	CASTRGGGNQPQHF	TGTGCCAGCACCCGCGGGGGCGGCAATCAGCCCCAGCATTTT
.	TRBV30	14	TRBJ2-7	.	CAWSDPPGRVEQYF	TGTGCCTGGAGTGACCCCCCGGGCAGGGTCGAGCAGTACTTC
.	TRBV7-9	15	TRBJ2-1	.	CASSPPGNSYNEQFF	TGTGCCAGCAGCCCCCCGGGGAACTCCTACAATGAGCAGTTCTTC
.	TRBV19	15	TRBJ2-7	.	CASSIVEAGGYEQYF	TGTGCCAGTAGTATTGTCGAGGCGGGTGGCTACGAGCAGTACTTC
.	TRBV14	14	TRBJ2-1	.	CASSQDHRDNEQFF	TGTGCCAGCAGCCAAGATCATAGGGACAATGAGCAGTTCTTC
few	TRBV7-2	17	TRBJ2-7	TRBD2	CASSLTQSSSGSYEQYF	TGTGCCAGCAGCTTAACCCAGTCGTCTAGCGGGTCCTACGAGCAGTACTTC
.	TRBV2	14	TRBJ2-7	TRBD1	CASSGDREVYEQYF	TGTGCCAGCAGCGGGGACAGGGAGGTTTACGAGCAGTACTTC
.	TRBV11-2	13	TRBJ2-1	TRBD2	CASSLDPGGEQFF	TGTGCCAGCAGCTTAGATCCGGGAGGCGAGCAGTTCTTC
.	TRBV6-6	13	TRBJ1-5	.	CASGDIGNQPQHF	TGTGCGAGCGGGGACATCGGCAATCAGCCCCAGCATTTT
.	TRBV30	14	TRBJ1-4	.	CASAQSATNEKLFF	TGTGCCTCCGCCCAGTCGGCAACTAATGAAAAACTGTTTTTT
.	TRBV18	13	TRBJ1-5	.	CASSPDRFQPQHF	TGTGCCAGCTCACCTGATCGGTTCCAGCCCCAGCATTTT
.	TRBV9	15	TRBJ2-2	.	CASSDGLERTGELFF	TGTGCCAGCAGCGACGGGTTGGAGCGCACCGGGGAGCTGTTTTTT
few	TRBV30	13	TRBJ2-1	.	CAWTGSFNNEQFF	TGTGCCTGGACAGGATCGTTTAACAATGAGCAGTTCTTC
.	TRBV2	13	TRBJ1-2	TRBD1	CASSVQGRYGYTF	TGTGCCAGCAGTGTACAGGGGCGCTATGGCTACACCTTC
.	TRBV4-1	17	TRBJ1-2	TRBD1	CASSRGSGTGGSYGYTF	TGCGCCAGCAGCCGGGGATCCGGGACAGGGGGCTCATATGGCTACACCTTC
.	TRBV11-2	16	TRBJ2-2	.	CASSLESWQSHGELFF	TGTGCCAGCAGCTTAGAGTCGTGGCAGTCGCACGGGGAGCTGTTTTTT
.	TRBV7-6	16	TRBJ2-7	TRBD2	CASSLAGASGTYEQYF	TGTGCCAGCAGCTTAGCCGGGGCTAGCGGCACCTACGAGCAGTACTTC
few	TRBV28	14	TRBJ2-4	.	CASSSGGLGNIQYF	TGTGCCAGCAGTTCCGGGGGGCTCGGAAACATTCAGTACTTC
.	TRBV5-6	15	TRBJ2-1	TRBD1	CASSPPLGGWDREFF	TGTGCCAGCAGCCCCCCGCTGGGAGGGTGGGACAGGGAGTTCTTC
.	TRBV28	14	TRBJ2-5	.	CASRTTGSRETQYF	TGTGCCAGCAGGACTACAGGGTCACGAGAGACCCAGTACTTC
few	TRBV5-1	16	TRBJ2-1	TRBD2	CASSLVGGLPYNEQFF	TGCGCCAGCAGCTTGGTGGGGGGACTACCCTACAATGAGCAGTTCTTC
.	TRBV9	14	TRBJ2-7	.	CASSVQQESYEQYF	TGTGCCAGCAGCGTTCAACAGGAATCCTACGAGCAGTACTTC
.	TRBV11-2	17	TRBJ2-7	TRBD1	CASSATGQGMFRREQYF	TGTGCCAGCAGCGCAACGGGACAGGGGATGTTTCGACGCGAGCAGTACTTC
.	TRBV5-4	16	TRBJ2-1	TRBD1	CASSLSFGTGLNEQFF	TGTGCCAGCAGCTTGTCTTTCGGGACAGGGCTCAATGAGCAGTTCTTC
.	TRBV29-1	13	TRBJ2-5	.	CSVEVTGQETQYF	TGCAGCGTTGAAGTGACAGGACAAGAGACCCAGTACTTC